The clone carrying this T cell receptor (beta chain) showed up just once. Profiling relied on immunoSEQ multiplex PCR, and the TCRdb table lists in-frame clones only, not all of them. The sample lists some 87,000 clones; about 90% were seen once. These data come from a study of OX40 agonist ivuxolimab in advanced cancers. This specimen consisted of CD4+ or CD8+ T cells sorted from blood, obtained in a trial of the OX40 agonist ivuxolimab. This TCR was sampled from an adult with an advanced solid tumor such as melanoma, head and neck, liver or kidney cancer.

CDR3 bases: TGTGCCAGCAGCTTAGCACTAGCGGGAGTTTCTGAGCAGTTCTTC. It yields the protein CASSLALAGVSEQFF. The chain joins TRBV7-2 to TRBJ2-1; 11 bases align to TRBD2. CDR3 length: 15 residues. V dropped 0 bases and J dropped 9; count of bases not matched to a gene: 4. Germline V CDR1 and CDR2: SGHTA, FQGNSA.